This TCR beta chain was found in a study of graft-versus-host responses after intestinal transplantation. Turning to this clone: The antigen remains unidentified.

Data came from immunoSEQ multiplex PCR; TCRdb stores just in-frame clones and leaves some out. The sample lists approximately 93,000 clones; 85% to 95% were seen once. This CDR3 has 16 amino acids. The junction had 6 bases not matched to a gene; V was cut back by 3 bases and J by 2 bases. From germline, CDR1 is SGHRS and CDR2 YFSETQ. This sequence joins TRBV5-1 and TRBJ2-3; 10 positions agree with TRBD1. Sequencing was performed on unstimulated CD8+ T cells sorted from spleen or lymph node cells, taken before transplant. The receptor was isolated from a human donor who was the organ donor for an intestinal transplant. The CDR3 loop is CASSSGQGESTDTQYF. The CDR3 DNA reads as TGCGCCAGCAGCTCAGGACAGGGGGAGTCCACAGATACGCAGTATTTT. Complete variable domain (other parts from reference TRBV5-1 and TRBJ2-3): KAGVTQTPRYLIKTRGQQVTLSCSPISGHRSVSWYQQTPGQGLQFLFEYFSETQRNKGNFPGRFSGRQFSNSRSEMNVSTLELGDSALYLCASSSGQGESTDTQYFGPGTRLTVL.